This TCR beta chain was observed in a study of blood T cell repertoires in COVID-19. Study at large: T cells, B-cell-depleted T cells, or PBMCs supplied cDNA or gDNA.

In the original analysis: From reference gene primer amplification, estimates of nucleated cell counts were derived. Some clones are missing from TCRdb's copy, which holds only in-frame ones; the method was immunoSEQ multiplex PCR. The DNA gave D and trimming, while V, J and clone size come from that table. The table shows about 110,000 clones, with just under 90% occurring only once. Germline V gene sequence: CDR1 MDHEN, CDR2 SYDVKM. With V trimmed by 6 bases and J by 0 bases, 7 bases remained unmatched. The CDR3 is 16 amino acids. This TCR derives from a human donor in a cohort sampled during active COVID-19. Material for sequencing was peripheral blood. The chain recombines TRBV28 with TRBJ2-4; 8 positions match TRBD1. The CDR3: CASSPGQGLAKNIQYF. The CDR3 region has the DNA TGTGCCAGCAGCCCTGGACAGGGCTTAGCCAAAAACATTCAGTACTTC.